The present T cell receptor (beta chain) was sequenced within a study of control samples from healthy donors and cancer patients. Clones were read by immunoSEQ multiplex PCR, and TCRdb kept only the in-frame ones, dropping some. The profile shows about 130,000 clones, 80% to 95% of them singletons. This CDR3 is 15 amino acids long. V shed 2 bases and J shed 6 bases, with 13 bases lying between them. Germline values: CDR1 MNHNS, CDR2 SASEGT. Sequenced input: blood. This TCR derives from a woman in her forties or fifties in good health. The rearrangement joins TRBV6-1 to TRBJ2-2, with D perhaps given as TRBD1 or TRBD2 (5 bases each). The CDR3 bases are TGTGCCAGCAGTGAACAACTAGGGGTTTCCGGGGAGCTGTTTTTT. Translation: CASSEQLGVSGELFF.